This T cell receptor (beta chain) was identified in a study of T cells in Graves' hyperthyroidism and ophthalmopathy. RNA transcripts were the template for amplifying TCR beta CDR3 regions. During a first-round RT-PCR of the TCR CDR3, the HTBI primer set was used. Using its own MiXCR run on the multiplex PCR reads, TCRdb lists one record per CDR3 protein. This sample has about 320,000 distinct CDR3 sequences, with 16% found just once. This CDR3 comprises 14 residues. The germline gives CDR1 KGHDR, CDR2 SFDVKD. The V and J ends lost 7 bases and 0 bases respectively, with 8 bases between them. Sequences were obtained from blood. This chain uses TRBV24-1 with TRBJ2-2; no definite D call. The TCR sequence derives from a man aged 25-40 years with Graves' hyperthyroidism. CDR3 in amino acids: CATSRGANTGELFF. The CDR3 region has the DNA TGTGCCACCAGCAGAGGAGCGAACACCGGGGAGCTGTTTTTT.